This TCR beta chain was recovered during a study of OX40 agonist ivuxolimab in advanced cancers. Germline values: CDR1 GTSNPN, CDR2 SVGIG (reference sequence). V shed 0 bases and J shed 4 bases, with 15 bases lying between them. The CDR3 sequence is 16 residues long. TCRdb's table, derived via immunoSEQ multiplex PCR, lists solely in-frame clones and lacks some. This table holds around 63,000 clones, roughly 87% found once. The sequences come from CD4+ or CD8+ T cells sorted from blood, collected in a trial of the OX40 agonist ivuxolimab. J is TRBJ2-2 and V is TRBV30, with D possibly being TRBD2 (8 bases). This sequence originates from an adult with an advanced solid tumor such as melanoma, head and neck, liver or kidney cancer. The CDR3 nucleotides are TGTGCCTGGAGTGTACCGGGAGGGACAGCCACCGGGGAGCTGTTTTTT. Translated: CAWSVPGGTATGELFF.